This is a list of T cell receptor beta chains from one sample in a study of Graves' ophthalmopathy and Graves' hyperthyroidism. TCRdb passed the multiplex PCR reads through MiXCR, listing each CDR3 protein once. The repertoire has about 740,000 distinct CDR3 sequences, about 44% of them found once; the top ten carry 35% to 55%. The sequenced sample was peripheral blood. All receptors come from an adult man with Graves' ophthalmopathy. CDR3s include the opening cysteine and the closing phenylalanine or tryptophan. D genes are given only for firm matches. Only some rows state a clone size, as once, few, many or a class for expanded clones.

cdr3_aa cdr3_nt clone_size j_call d_call v_call
CASSPRSGRMFTGELFF TGTGCCAGCAGCCCAAGGTCGGGTCGAATGTTCACCGGGGAGCTGTTTTTT - TRBJ2-2 - TRBV11-2
CASSPLARSYEQYF TGCGCCAGCAGTCCCCTGGCCCGCTCCTACGAGCAGTACTTC - TRBJ2-7 - TRBV10-2
CASSEGLAGHSSYEQYF TGTGCCAGCAGCGAAGGACTAGCGGGGCATAGCTCCTACGAGCAGTACTTC - TRBJ2-7 TRBD2 TRBV9
CSASGNTEAFF TGCAGTGCTAGCGGGAACACTGAAGCTTTCTTT many TRBJ1-1 - TRBV20-1
CASSKDRGLSQPQHF TGTGCCAGCAGCAAAGACAGGGGTTTAAGTCAGCCCCAGCATTTT few TRBJ1-5 TRBD1 TRBV5-8
CAIRVNSGRGPGGYTF TGTGCCATTCGAGTAAATTCGGGCCGCGGACCTGGAGGCTACACCTTC - TRBJ1-2 - TRBV10-3
CASRLGQGKDEQYF TGTGCCAGCAGATTGGGACAGGGGAAGGACGAGCAGTACTTC - TRBJ2-7 TRBD1 TRBV6-5
CASSEYSYGYTF TGTGCCAGCAGTGAATACAGCTATGGCTACACCTTC many TRBJ1-2 - TRBV25-1
CASSLTVPGDAYGYTF TGTGCCAGCAGCTTAACAGTCCCTGGGGATGCGTATGGCTACACCTTC many TRBJ1-2 - TRBV7-9
CASSESDRETGPANYGYTF TGCGCCAGCAGTGAGTCGGATAGGGAGACAGGGCCAGCTAACTATGGCTACACCTTC many TRBJ1-2 TRBD1 TRBV10-2
CASSIYARTLGNTEAFF TGTGCCAGTAGTATTTATGCCAGGACCCTCGGGAACACTGAAGCTTTCTTT few TRBJ1-1 - TRBV19
CSARGTAETNEKLFF TGCAGTGCTAGGGGTACCGCAGAAACTAATGAAAAACTGTTTTTT - TRBJ1-4 - TRBV20-1
CASSLQTGGSHGYGNTIYF TGTGCCAGCAGTCTTCAAACAGGGGGAAGTCACGGCTACGGAAACACCATATATTTT - TRBJ1-3 TRBD1 TRBV25-1
CASSQGNSYGYTF TGTGCCAGCAGCCAAGGAAACAGCTATGGCTACACCTTC many TRBJ1-2 - TRBV14
CATTGTAYGYTF TGTGCCACCACTGGGACAGCCTATGGCTACACCTTC - TRBJ1-2 TRBD1 TRBV15
CASSLSGSLETQYF TGTGCCAGCAGTTTATCGGGTTCTCTCGAGACCCAGTACTTC - TRBJ2-5 - TRBV25-1
CSVEGQGSSYEQYF TGCAGCGTTGAAGGACAGGGAAGCTCCTACGAGCAGTACTTC many TRBJ2-7 TRBD1 TRBV29-1
CASSQSQGTSFYEQYF TGTGCCAGCAGCCAAAGTCAAGGGACATCTTTCTACGAGCAGTACTTC - TRBJ2-7 - TRBV25-1
CASKRGSGELFF TGTGCCAGCAAAAGGGGAAGTGGGGAGCTGTTTTTT many TRBJ2-2 - TRBV6-5
CSAQSQEVDEAFF TGCAGTGCTCAATCACAGGAAGTAGATGAAGCTTTCTTT - TRBJ1-1 - TRBV20-1
CSVAQGAEEPQHF TGCAGCGTCGCGCAGGGGGCTGAGGAGCCCCAGCATTTT many TRBJ1-5 TRBD1 TRBV29-1
CASSEDGQSNQPQHF TGTGCCAGCAGTGAAGATGGACAAAGCAATCAGCCCCAGCATTTT many TRBJ1-5 - TRBV2
CSVTIQGEAQHF TGCAGCGTTACGATACAGGGTGAGGCCCAGCATTTT - TRBJ1-5 - TRBV29-1
CSVVAGGHTGELFF TGCAGCGTCGTCGCGGGGGGCCACACCGGGGAGCTGTTTTTT many TRBJ2-2 TRBD2 TRBV29-1
CSVKRMGAEAFF TGCAGCGTTAAGAGGATGGGGGCTGAAGCTTTCTTT many TRBJ1-1 - TRBV29-1
CASSYSGRSYEQYF TGTGCCAGCAGTTACTCGGGCAGATCCTACGAGCAGTACTTC - TRBJ2-7 - TRBV10-3
CACRGGGWNTEAFF TGTGCCTGTCGGGGTGGGGGATGGAACACTGAAGCTTTCTTT few TRBJ1-1 - TRBV2
CASSQGVEAFF TGTGCCAGCAGCCAGGGTGTTGAAGCTTTCTTT - TRBJ1-1 - TRBV3-1
CASSQLLDRGPAFF TGTGCCAGCAGCCAATTGTTGGACAGGGGACCAGCTTTCTTT - TRBJ1-1 TRBD1 TRBV9
CASSLLGQGRHEQYF TGTGCCAGCAGCTTATTAGGCCAGGGTCGCCACGAGCAGTACTTC many TRBJ2-7 - TRBV7-9